The 15 T cell receptor beta chains reported below all come from one sample, sequenced in a study of cytomegalovirus exposure and HLA in healthy donors. In the PCR, 60 Vbeta and 13 Jbeta primers were used. TCRdb keeps only in-frame clones here, not all; method: immunoSEQ multiplex PCR. This sample yields approximately 110,000 clones, of which 74% are seen a single time; more than 2% belongs to the top ten. The sequenced material came from PBMCs. The source of these receptors is a man between 50 and 59 years old in good health and CMV-seropositive.

This clone was picked up a small number of times. This chain joins TRBV9 and TRBJ2-2; 9 nucleotides align to TRBD2. The germline V gene has CDR1 SGDLS and CDR2 YYNGEE. The CDR3 spans 18 residues. J was trimmed by 3 bases and V by 2 bases; bases with no gene match: 11. The CDR3 reads CASSVRGGGGADTGELFF. CDR3 DNA sequence: TGTGCCAGCAGCGTCCGGGGGGGCGGGGGGGCAGACACCGGGGAGCTGTTTTTT.

The V call is TRBV27, the J call TRBJ1-1; 12 positions agree with TRBD1. Trimming cost V 1 base and J 6 bases; bases outside gene matches: 6. The CDR3 runs to 16 residues. Per the germline V gene, CDR1 is MNHEY and CDR2 is SMNVEV (reference sequence). The CDR3 DNA reads TGTGCCAGCAGTTTATTAGGGACAGGGGGCACTCCTGAAGCTTTCTTT. Its translation: CASSLLGTGGTPEAFF.

V usage is TRBV19 and J usage is TRBJ1-1, with D perhaps matching TRBD1 (6 bases). The CDR3 has 14 amino acids. Germline loops: CDR1 LNHDA, CDR2 SQIVND (reference sequence). V lost 5 bases and J lost 1, with 11 bases in between. The CDR3 sequence: CASSQNRENTEAFF. CDR3 sequence (DNA): TGTGCCAGTAGTCAGAACAGGGAGAACACTGAAGCTTTCTTT.

DNA for the CDR3: TGTGCCTCCCTACTAGTGGGGGCGAACTACGAGCAGTACTTC. It specifies CASLLVGANYEQYF. The chain employs TRBV30 and TRBJ2-7; D perhaps matches TRBD1 (6 bases). Per germline, CDR1 GTSNPN and CDR2 SVGIG (reference sequence). CDR3 length equals 14 residues. V was trimmed by 7 bases and J by 3 bases, leaving 19 bases between them.

V and J are TRBV2 and TRBJ2-5; D perhaps matches TRBD1 (6 bases). Germline V gene data show CDR1 as SNHLY and CDR2 as FYNNEI. This CDR3 comprises 17 residues. Trimming stripped 1 base from V and 3 bases from J, with 18 bases between. The CDR3 bases are TGTGCCAGCAGTGAAGGTACCTCAACAGGGAAGGAAGAGACCCAGTACTTC. It yields the protein CASSEGTSTGKEETQYF.

V usage is TRBV5-4 and J usage is TRBJ2-1, with TRBD2 matching 7 bases. This CDR3 comprises 16 residues. The junction had 11 bases not matched to a gene; V was cut back by 4 bases and J by 4 bases. The germline CDR1 and CDR2 sequences are SGHNT and YYREEE (reference sequence). The CDR3 spells CASSDKRDPSYNEQFF. CDR3 sequence (DNA): TGTGCCAGCAGCGACAAGCGGGATCCCTCATACAATGAGCAGTTCTTC.

The chain employs TRBV13 and TRBJ2-3; TRBD2 aligns across 7 bases. Germline CDR1 and CDR2: PRHDT and FYEKMQ (reference sequence). The J segment lost 2 bases and the V segment lost 4 bases, leaving 12 bases of the junction unmatched. The CDR3 is 17 residues long. The CDR3: CASSSARGGSLTDTQYF. CDR3 DNA: TGTGCCAGCAGCTCCGCCCGGGGCGGGAGCCTCACAGATACGCAGTATTTT.

This clone showed up just once. The chain is built from TRBV4-1 and TRBJ2-7; the D gene is possibly TRBD1 (6 bases). The germline CDR1 and CDR2 sequences are MGHRA and YSYEKL. V dropped 5 bases and J dropped 4 bases, with 18 bases sitting between them. The CDR3 is 15 amino acids. The CDR3 DNA reads TGCGCCAGCAGCTTACGACAGGCTACCTCGTACGAGCAGTACTTC. The encoded protein is CASSLRQATSYEQYF.

This chain links TRBV7-2 with TRBJ2-7; 9 bases line up with TRBD1. Trimming removed 6 bases from V and 4 bases from J; junction bases left unmatched: 10. CDR1 is SGHTA, CDR2 FQGNSA, per germline. The CDR3 is 15 residues long. This chain's CDR3 is CASRRNRDRVYEQYF. The CDR3 coding sequence is TGTGCCAGCAGGAGAAACCGGGACAGGGTGTACGAGCAGTACTTC.

V is TRBV7-9 and J is TRBJ1-1, with 8 bases aligning to TRBD1. The germline CDR1 and CDR2 sequences are SEHNR and FQNEAQ (reference sequence). There are 14 residues in the CDR3. V dropped 3 bases and J dropped 10; count of bases not matched to a gene: 10. CDR3: CASSLSGQGSRAFF. The CDR3 coding sequence is TGTGCCAGCAGCTTGTCCGGACAGGGAAGTCGAGCTTTCTTT.

The rearrangement joins TRBV5-1 to TRBJ1-1; 8 bases line up with TRBD1. The CDR3 has 16 amino acids. From germline, CDR1 is SGHRS and CDR2 YFSETQ. V lost 0 bases, J lost 1 base, and 5 bases stayed unmatched. CDR3 amino acids: CASSLGQGARNTEAFF. CDR3 in DNA: TGCGCCAGCAGCTTGGGGCAGGGGGCAAGGAACACTGAAGCTTTCTTT.

The CDR3 coding sequence is TGTGCCAGCAGCAGACAGGACAATGAGCAGTTCTTC. This sequence encodes CASSRQDNEQFF. The V and J genes are TRBV11-2 and TRBJ2-1; D perhaps matches TRBD1 (6 bases). This CDR3 is built from 12 residues. V gave up 5 bases and J gave up 5 bases, with 7 bases separating them. Germline V gene lookup returns CDR1 SGHAT and CDR2 FQNNGV.

The chain joins TRBV9 to TRBJ2-1; 11 nucleotides line up with TRBD2. Germline CDR1 reads SGDLS; CDR2 reads YYNGEE. V shed 1 base and J 11 bases; nucleotides not matched to a gene: 5. CDR3 length: 14 amino acids. CDR3 amino acids: CASSVQTSGVQQFF. Written as DNA, the CDR3 is TGTGCCAGCAGCGTACAGACTAGCGGGGTTCAGCAGTTCTTC.

This chain uses TRBV2 with TRBJ1-5; D is ambiguous. Germline V CDR1 and CDR2: SNHLY, FYNNEI. V was shortened by 3 bases and J by 5 bases, with 8 bases between the two germline ends. The CDR3 loop spans 13 amino acids. The CDR3: CASSEVRDQPQHF. The CDR3 coding sequence is TGTGCCAGCAGTGAGGTTCGGGATCAGCCCCAGCATTTT.

The rearrangement joins TRBV6-1 to TRBJ1-2; perhaps TRBD1 as D (5 bases). Germline V gene sequence: CDR1 MNHNS, CDR2 SASEGT. This CDR3 has 11 residues. Trimming removed 8 bases from V and 8 bases from J, with 12 bases in between. For the CDR3, the DNA is TGTGCCAGCCTACAGGTGGTCGGCTACACCTTC. Residues: CASLQVVGYTF.